The 7 T cell receptor beta chains in this list originate from one sample, sequenced in a study of blood T cell repertoires in COVID-19 (dated by TCRdb to 2020 to 2021). The library was produced with the immunoSEQ multiplex PCR assay. The table comes from immuneACCESS by way of TCRdb, which keeps in-frame sequences with V and J called. Part of the clones is missing from these tables; in studies checked, under half for an unresolved V gene and the rest for unknown reasons. The sample yields approximately 200,000 clones; 80% to 85% were counted once. The top ten clones comprise around 2% of the sample. The sample consisted of peripheral blood. These receptors all stem from a woman aged 60 to 75 with acute or convalescent COVID-19.

The chain links TRBV4-2 to TRBJ2-3, with TRBD2 as a possible D gene (6 bases). CDR1 is LGHNA and CDR2 is YNFKEQ in the germline V gene. With 9 bases removed from V and 0 bases from J, the gap between germline ends came to 13 bases. There are 14 residues in the CDR3. The CDR3 here is CARKWGVSTDTQYF. As DNA, the CDR3 is TGTGCCAGGAAATGGGGGGTCAGCACAGATACGCAGTATTTT.

This clone was seen a few times. The CDR3 reads CASSFGTGNNQPQHF. The CDR3 DNA follows: TGTGCCAGCAGCTTCGGGACAGGGAACAATCAGCCCCAGCATTTT. The V gene is TRBV5-6, the J gene TRBJ1-5; TRBD1 matches 9 bases. The CDR3 is 15 residues long. V lost 2 bases and J lost 3; bases outside the gene matches: 3. CDR1 and CDR2 from the germline V gene are SGHDT and YYEEEE.

V and J are TRBV27 and TRBJ2-5; D is possibly TRBD2 (8 bases). Germline lookup yields CDR1 MNHEY and CDR2 SMNVEV (reference sequence). The CDR3 has 18 amino acids. The germline V and J ends were trimmed by 5 bases and 4 bases, with 26 bases remaining between them. This chain's CDR3 is CASSRGRGTAGVPETQYF. As DNA, the CDR3 is TGTGCCAGCAGTAGGGGGCGGGGTACAGCGGGGGTTCCAGAGACCCAGTACTTC.

The chain is built from TRBV20-1 and TRBJ2-5; D perhaps matches TRBD2 (6 bases). V was cut by 6 bases and J by 5 bases, with 10 bases left in between. The CDR3 covers 11 residues. Germline V gives CDR1 DFQATT, CDR2 SNEGSKA (reference sequence). The CDR3 nucleotides read TGCAGTGCCTTGGGAGGCGAGACCCAGTACTTC. Protein: CSALGGETQYF.

This chain connects TRBV28 to TRBJ2-7, with 9 bases that match TRBD1. The trim removed 4 bases at V and 6 bases at J, leaving 7 bases unmatched. Germline CDR1 MDHEN, CDR2 SYDVKM. The CDR3 runs to 14 residues. The CDR3 sequence: CASSSPDRGSEQYF. For the CDR3, the DNA is TGTGCCAGCAGTTCCCCGGACAGGGGTTCCGAGCAGTACTTC.

The rearrangement joins TRBV4-2 to TRBJ2-5; D possibly corresponds to TRBD2 (5 bases). This CDR3 comprises 14 residues. Germline V gives CDR1 LGHNA, CDR2 YNFKEQ. V lost 0 bases and J lost 2, with 7 bases in between. The CDR3, as DNA: TGTGCCAGCAGCCAAGACGGGATACAAGAGACCCAGTACTTC. As protein: CASSQDGIQETQYF.

The chain couples TRBV7-2 to TRBJ1-3; D is uncertain. Germline V gives CDR1 SGHTA, CDR2 FQGNSA. There are 14 residues in the CDR3. Trimming cost V 3 bases and J 7 bases, with 13 bases left between them. DNA for the CDR3: TGTGCCAGCAGCTTCCAAGCGGTAGGGAACACCATATATTTT. This gives the protein CASSFQAVGNTIYF. Combining the CDR3 with reference TRBV7-2 and TRBJ1-3 gives the whole variable domain GAGVSQSPSNKVTEKGKDVELRCDPISGHTALYWYRQSLGQGLEFLIYFQGNSAPDKSGLPSDRFSAERTGGSVSTLTIQRTQQEDSAVYLCASSFQAVGNTIYFGEGSWLTVV.